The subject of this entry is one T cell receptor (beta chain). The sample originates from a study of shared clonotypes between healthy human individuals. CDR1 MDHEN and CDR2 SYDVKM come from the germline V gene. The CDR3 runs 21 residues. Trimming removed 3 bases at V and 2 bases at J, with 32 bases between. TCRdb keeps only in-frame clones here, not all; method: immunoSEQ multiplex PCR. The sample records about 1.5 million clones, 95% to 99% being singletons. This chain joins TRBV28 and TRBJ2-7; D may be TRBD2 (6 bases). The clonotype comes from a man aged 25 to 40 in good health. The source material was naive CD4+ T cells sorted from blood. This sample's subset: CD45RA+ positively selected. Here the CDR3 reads CASSLFSSRQSGDFATYEQYF. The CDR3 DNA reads TGTGCCAGCAGTTTGTTTTCGAGTAGGCAGAGTGGGGACTTCGCAACCTACGAGCAGTACTTC.